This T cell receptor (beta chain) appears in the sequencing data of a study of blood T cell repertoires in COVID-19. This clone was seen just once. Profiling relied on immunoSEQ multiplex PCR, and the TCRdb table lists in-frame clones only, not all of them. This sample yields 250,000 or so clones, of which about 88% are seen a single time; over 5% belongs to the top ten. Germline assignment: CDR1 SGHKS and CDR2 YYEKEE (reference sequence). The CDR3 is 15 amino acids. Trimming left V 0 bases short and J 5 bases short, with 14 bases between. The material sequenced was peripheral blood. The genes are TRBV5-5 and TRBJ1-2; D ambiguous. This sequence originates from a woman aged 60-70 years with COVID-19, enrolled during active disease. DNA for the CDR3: TGTGCCAGCAGCTTGGTGCCAGAGGATCAATATGGCTACACCTTC. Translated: CASSLVPEDQYGYTF.